This TCR beta chain comes out of a study of blood T cell repertoires in COVID-19. This CDR3 region has 12 residues. The V and J ends lost 1 base and 6 bases respectively, with 7 bases between them. CDR1 is LGHDT, CDR2 YNNKEL, per germline (reference sequence). Repertoires were generated with immunoSEQ multiplex PCR, while TCRdb's copy carries only in-frame clones and drops some. The data show 60,000 to 75,000 clones, around nine tenths seen once. J is TRBJ2-7 and V is TRBV3-1 (or the pseudogene TRBV3-2); D gene ambiguous. The source material was peripheral blood. The TCR sequence derives from an older woman with acute or convalescent COVID-19. CDR3 sequence (DNA): TGTGCCAGCAGCCAAGCGGAGTCCGAGCAGTACTTC. Protein sequence: CASSQAESEQYF.